The source of this T cell receptor beta chain is a study of blood T cells in healthy people across ages. Study-wide results and caveats: PBMC samples, being unsorted, prevented any conclusive comparison of naive and antigen-experienced cells. Versus aged donors, long-lived donors had higher diversity and more naive CD4+ cells.

V lost 0 bases to trimming and J lost 5 bases, with 11 bases between them. Germline assignment: CDR1 LGHDT and CDR2 YNNKEL (reference sequence). CDR3 length equals 14 residues. On this clonotype itself: Its antigen is not identified.

Combining a sample-barcoded 5' primer with a J-beta primer mix, a second PCR ran for roughly 7 to 11 cycles. Using its own MiXCR run on the 5' RACE reads, TCRdb lists one record per CDR3 protein. There are some 920,000 distinct CDR3 sequences in the sample; about 53% occur only once, and around a fifth lies in the top ten. The clonotype comes from a woman aged 60-75 years in good health. Sequenced: blood. V is TRBV3-1 and J is TRBJ2-7; D gene unclear. The DNA for the CDR3 is TGTGCCAGCAGCCAAGAGGACGCATCAGACGAGCAGTACTTC. Translated, it gives CASSQEDASDEQYF.